This is a list of T cell receptor beta chains from one sample in a study of blood T cell repertoires in COVID-19. This table comes from immunoSEQ multiplex PCR, and its TCRdb copy is limited to in-frame clones, with some not included. The sample records some 65,000 clones, more than 65% being singletons. The sequencing input was peripheral blood. Receptors were obtained from a woman between 65 and 79 years old with acute or convalescent COVID-19. CDR3s include the opening cysteine and the closing phenylalanine or tryptophan. Fields, in order: V gene, D gene, J gene, clone size, CDR3 protein, CDR3 DNA. D genes are given only for firm matches. Where a row states a size, it is once, few, many or the class of an expanded clone; other rows omit it.

v_gene: TRBV3-1/TRBV3-2
d_gene: -
j_gene: TRBJ2-7
abundance: -
CDR3aa: CASSQGVASTSYEQYF
CDR3nt: TGTGCCAGCAGCCAAGGGGTAGCTAGTACATCCTACGAGCAGTACTTC

v_gene: TRBV14
d_gene: TRBD1
j_gene: TRBJ1-4
abundance: few
CDR3aa: CASSLGQGGTNEKLFF
CDR3nt: TGTGCCAGCAGCCTTGGACAGGGGGGGACTAATGAAAAACTGTTTTTT

v_gene: TRBV4-2
d_gene: TRBD2
j_gene: TRBJ2-3
abundance: -
CDR3aa: CASSQLSGGADTQYF
CDR3nt: TGTGCCAGCAGCCAACTTAGCGGGGGGGCCGATACGCAGTATTTT

v_gene: TRBV7-3
d_gene: -
j_gene: TRBJ1-1
abundance: -
CDR3aa: CASSRQPNTEAFF
CDR3nt: TGTGCCAGCAGCCGACAGCCGAACACTGAAGCTTTCTTT

v_gene: TRBV5-1
d_gene: -
j_gene: TRBJ2-5
abundance: few
CDR3aa: CASSKQLTETQYF
CDR3nt: TGCGCCAGCAGCAAACAGTTAACGGAGACCCAGTACTTC

v_gene: TRBV6-2/TRBV6-3
d_gene: -
j_gene: TRBJ1-6
abundance: -
CDR3aa: CASSSTYTSPLHF
CDR3nt: TGTGCCAGCAGTTCCACTTATACTTCACCCCTCCACTTT

v_gene: TRBV10-2
d_gene: -
j_gene: TRBJ1-5
abundance: once
CDR3aa: CASSKGANQPQHF
CDR3nt: TGCGCCAGCAGTAAGGGAGCTAATCAGCCCCAGCATTTT

v_gene: TRBV6-6
d_gene: TRBD2
j_gene: TRBJ2-3
abundance: -
CDR3aa: CASSYSRVAGEDTQYF
CDR3nt: TGTGCCAGCAGTTACAGTCGGGTAGCGGGGGAAGATACGCAGTATTTT

v_gene: TRBV7-9
d_gene: TRBD1
j_gene: TRBJ2-5
abundance: -
CDR3aa: CASSLGTGADF
CDR3nt: TGTGCCAGCAGCTTAGGGACAGGGGCGGACTTC

v_gene: TRBV27
d_gene: -
j_gene: TRBJ2-1
abundance: -
CDR3aa: CASSLLDSHNEQFF
CDR3nt: TGTGCCAGCAGTTTACTCGACAGTCACAATGAGCAGTTCTTC

v_gene: TRBV28
d_gene: -
j_gene: TRBJ1-4
abundance: -
CDR3aa: CASSGSGAANEKLFF
CDR3nt: TGTGCCAGCAGTGGATCAGGGGCGGCTAATGAAAAACTGTTTTTT

v_gene: TRBV10-3
d_gene: TRBD2
j_gene: TRBJ2-3
abundance: -
CDR3aa: CAISGIAGVSTDTQYF
CDR3nt: TGTGCCATCAGTGGAATAGCGGGGGTGAGCACAGATACGCAGTATTTT

v_gene: TRBV2
d_gene: -
j_gene: TRBJ1-6
abundance: -
CDR3aa: CASSEGARSPLHF
CDR3nt: TGTGCCAGCAGTGAGGGGGCGCGGTCACCCCTCCACTTT

v_gene: TRBV10-3
d_gene: TRBD2
j_gene: TRBJ2-2
abundance: -
CDR3aa: CAISDITGTSGGVNTGELFF
CDR3nt: TGTGCCATCAGTGATATAACCGGGACTAGCGGGGGGGTGAACACCGGGGAGCTGTTTTTT

v_gene: TRBV19
d_gene: TRBD1
j_gene: TRBJ2-7
abundance: many
CDR3aa: CASSSTGGPTYEQYF
CDR3nt: TGTGCCAGTAGTTCCACAGGGGGCCCCACTTACGAGCAGTACTTC

v_gene: TRBV2
d_gene: -
j_gene: TRBJ1-2
abundance: -
CDR3aa: CASSVDSRGLSGYTF
CDR3nt: TGTGCCAGCAGTGTGGACAGCCGAGGATTGAGTGGCTACACCTTC

v_gene: TRBV5-4
d_gene: -
j_gene: TRBJ1-2
abundance: -
CDR3aa: CASSLGALSGTGANYGYTF
CDR3nt: TGTGCCAGCAGCTTGGGGGCCCTGTCAGGGACGGGGGCTAACTATGGCTACACCTTC

v_gene: TRBV29-1
d_gene: TRBD2
j_gene: TRBJ2-1
abundance: -
CDR3aa: CSVYSGGAGNEQFF
CDR3nt: TGCAGCGTCTATAGCGGGGGGGCCGGCAATGAGCAGTTCTTC

v_gene: TRBV5-4
d_gene: TRBD2
j_gene: TRBJ2-1
abundance: -
CDR3aa: CASSRQIRGGTSYNEQFF
CDR3nt: TGTGCCAGCAGCCGCCAAATCCGCGGGGGGACCTCCTACAATGAGCAGTTCTTC

v_gene: TRBV9
d_gene: -
j_gene: TRBJ2-3
abundance: -
CDR3aa: CASSEDYSSTDTQYF
CDR3nt: TGTGCCAGCAGCGAAGACTATTCTAGCACAGATACGCAGTATTTT

v_gene: TRBV11-2
d_gene: TRBD1
j_gene: TRBJ2-2
abundance: -
CDR3aa: CASSLDPGRGLNTGELFF
CDR3nt: TGTGCCAGCAGCTTAGATCCAGGCAGGGGGCTAAACACCGGGGAGCTGTTTTTT